These T cell receptor beta chains were read from a single sample in a study of PD-L1 blockade in urothelial cancer. Sequencing used immunoSEQ multiplex PCR; TCRdb keeps in-frame clones, though not all of them. The sample gives approximately 100,000 clones, approximately 85% of which show up once; approximately 2.4% is in the top ten. This material consisted of PBMCs, taken around atezolizumab (anti-PD-L1) treatment. These receptors were collected from a middle-aged man with urothelial cancer. Both conserved end residues are part of each CDR3. The D gene is left open where the match is weak. The size field is filled for only some rows; it gives once, few, many or a size class.

clone_size,j_call,d_call,v_call,cdr3_aa,cdr3_nt
-,TRBJ2-3,TRBD2,TRBV2,CASRTNSGSWADTQYF,TGTGCCAGCAGGACTAATAGCGGGAGCTGGGCAGATACGCAGTATTTT
-,TRBJ1-6,-,TRBV11-2,CASSPAVVLVNSPLHF,TGTGCCAGCAGCCCAGCGGTGGTCTTAGTAAATTCACCCCTCCACTTT
-,TRBJ1-5,-,TRBV21-1,CASRQGGQPQHF,TGTGCCAGCCGGCAGGGTGGTCAGCCCCAGCATTTT
-,TRBJ2-5,TRBD2,TRBV30,CAWRGGGAQYF,TGTGCCTGGAGGGGCGGGGGGGCCCAGTACTTC
-,TRBJ2-3,TRBD2,TRBV9,CASSVGGTSGTDTQYF,TGTGCCAGCAGCGTAGGAGGGACTAGCGGCACAGATACGCAGTATTTT
-,TRBJ2-7,-,TRBV2,CASSEMAGNEQYF,TGTGCCAGCAGTGAAATGGCAGGGAACGAGCAGTACTTC
-,TRBJ2-2,TRBD2,TRBV11-1,CASSRTSGTSGSAGELFF,TGTGCCAGCAGCCGTACATCCGGGACTAGCGGGTCCGCCGGGGAGCTGTTTTTT
-,TRBJ1-1,-,TRBV15,CATSRRPRTEAFF,TGTGCCACCAGCAGACGACCGCGGACTGAAGCTTTCTTT
-,TRBJ2-7,TRBD2,TRBV2,CASISGTSYEQYF,TGTGCCAGCATTAGCGGGACTTCCTACGAGCAGTACTTC
-,TRBJ2-7,TRBD2,TRBV7-2,CASSLFTSGRLYEQYF,TGTGCCAGCAGCTTATTCACTAGCGGGAGACTCTACGAGCAGTACTTC
-,TRBJ2-7,-,TRBV30,CAWSVRTYEQYF,TGTGCCTGGAGTGTCAGGACCTACGAGCAGTACTTC
-,TRBJ1-1,TRBD1,TRBV29-1,CSVVSSQGAHTEAFF,TGCAGCGTTGTTAGTTCGCAGGGGGCTCACACTGAAGCTTTCTTT
once,TRBJ1-5,-,TRBV28,CASSFLAFQRLNQPQHF,TGTGCCAGCAGTTTTTTGGCTTTTCAACGCCTCAATCAGCCCCAGCATTTT
-,TRBJ1-1,TRBD1,TRBV18,CASSPYRGGDGTEAFF,TGTGCCAGCTCACCCTACAGGGGTGGTGATGGCACTGAAGCTTTCTTT
-,TRBJ1-1,TRBD1,TRBV10-3,CAISDDREQLSTEAFF,TGTGCCATCAGTGATGACAGGGAACAGTTGAGTACTGAAGCTTTCTTT
-,TRBJ2-1,TRBD2,TRBV18,CASSSTGTSAYNEQFF,TGTGCCAGCTCATCGACCGGGACTAGCGCCTACAATGAGCAGTTCTTC
-,TRBJ2-7,TRBD2,TRBV7-9,CASSLGTSGSPSYEQYF,TGTGCCAGCAGCTTGGGGACTAGCGGGAGCCCATCCTACGAGCAGTACTTC